The clone carrying this T cell receptor (beta chain) is a singleton in its sample. These data come from a study of blood T cell repertoires in COVID-19. Per the germline V gene, CDR1 is LNHDA and CDR2 is SQIVND (reference sequence). There are 15 residues in the CDR3. The V and J ends lost 2 bases and 5 bases respectively, with 13 bases between them. Seattle enrolled patients during active infection and tracked them longitudinally. Sequencing used immunoSEQ multiplex PCR; TCRdb keeps in-frame clones, though not all of them. The sample holds some 200,000 clones, about 83% seen once. Sequences were obtained from peripheral blood. The sequence was obtained from a woman aged 65 to 85 with COVID-19, enrolled during active disease. The chain employs TRBV19 and TRBJ1-5; weak D call: TRBD1 (6 bases). CDR3 loop: CASSIQGSKDQPQHF. Here the CDR3 DNA reads TGTGCCAGTAGTATACAGGGGTCTAAGGATCAGCCCCAGCATTTT. The variable domain in full, with the rest retrieved from reference TRBV19 and TRBJ1-5, is DGGITQSPKYLFRKEGQNVTLSCEQNLNHDAMYWYRQDPGQGLRLIYYSQIVNDFQKGDIAEGYSVSREKKESFPLTVTSAQKNPTAFYLCASSIQGSKDQPQHFGDGTRLSIL.